These 9 T cell receptor beta chains share one sample of origin, sequenced in a study of T cell responses to AZD1222 COVID-19 vaccine (TCRdb year 2021). Receptor libraries were prepared by the immunoSEQ multiplex PCR assay. What TCRdb holds here is the immuneACCESS table cut down to in-frame rearrangements. Part of the clones is not present; checked against another copy, under half of the missing clones reflect an unresolved V gene, and the others are unexplained. For this sample the table gives approximately 110,000 clones, of which roughly 90% were detected only once. The ten largest clones represent more than 4% of the sample. The meaning of the sample's time point label: baseline before first vaccination. The source was peripheral blood, collected on day 0 of AZD1222 vaccination. Receptor source: an adult in good health.

The chain couples TRBV5-5 to TRBJ1-4; D unresolved. In germline, CDR1 is SGHKS, CDR2 YYEKEE (reference sequence). V shed 0 bases and J shed 8 bases, with 8 bases lying between them. The CDR3 runs 13 residues. CDR3 sequence (DNA): TGTGCCAGCAGCTTGGTCGCGGGGGAAAAACTGTTTTTT. It specifies CASSLVAGEKLFF. The whole variable domain, remainder taken from reference TRBV5-5 and TRBJ1-4, is DAGVTQSPTHLIKTRGQQVTLRCSPISGHKSVSWYQQVLGQGPQFIFQYYEKEERGRGNFPDRFSARQFPNYSSELNVNALLLGDSALYLCASSLVAGEKLFFGSGTQLSVL.

This clone was found a few times. V gene TRBV5-5 combines with J gene TRBJ2-6; D is perhaps TRBD2 (6 bases). CDR1 is SGHKS and CDR2 is YYEKEE in the germline V gene (reference sequence). Trimming stripped 6 bases from V and 2 bases from J, with 12 bases between. The CDR3 length is 15 residues. The CDR3 DNA sequence: TGTGCCAGCAAAGGTTGGAGGGCTGGGGCCAACGTCCTGACTTTC. Amino acids: CASKGWRAGANVLTF.

This chain connects TRBV11-2 to TRBJ2-2, with D unclear. Trimming took off 5 bases at V and 6 bases at J, with 13 bases between the two ends. The CDR3 length is 14 residues. Germline CDR1 and CDR2: SGHAT and FQNNGV. The CDR3 is CASSLLLPPGELFF. The CDR3 coding sequence is TGTGCCAGCAGCCTACTACTACCCCCCGGGGAGCTGTTTTTT.

This clone has more than one count but fewer than ten. The rearrangement uses TRBV6-5 and TRBJ2-4; no reliable D call. This CDR3 has 11 residues. Germline assignment: CDR1 MNHEY and CDR2 SVGAGI. V lost 8 bases and J 13 bases, leaving 15 bases between the germline ends. The CDR3 DNA is TGTGCCAGCTCCTCCGTAAACGCGCAGTACTTC. Its translation: CASSSVNAQYF.

V is TRBV5-1 and J is TRBJ1-5, with unresolved D. This CDR3 has 15 amino acids. The V end was cut by 0 bases, the J end by 3 bases, with 10 bases between. Germline CDR1 and CDR2: SGHRS and YFSETQ. CDR3 nucleotide sequence: TGCGCCAGCAGCTTGGAGGGCGGCTTCAATCAGCCCCAGCATTTT. This translates into CASSLEGGFNQPQHF.

The chain combines TRBV5-6 with TRBJ1-4; tentatively, D is TRBD1 (6 bases). Trimming removed 0 bases from V and 4 bases from J, with 16 bases in between. The CDR3 is 17 residues long. Germline lookup yields CDR1 SGHDT and CDR2 YYEEEE. Here the CDR3 reads CASSLGTVEADNEKLFF. The CDR3, as DNA: TGTGCCAGCAGCTTGGGGACAGTCGAGGCCGATAATGAAAAACTGTTTTTT.

The J gene is TRBJ1-2, the V gene TRBV24-1; possible D gene TRBD1, 6 bases. CDR3 length: 18 amino acids. The germline CDR1 and CDR2 sequences are KGHDR and SFDVKD. With 3 bases removed from V and 1 base from J, the gap between germline ends came to 20 bases. CDR3 DNA sequence: TGTGCCACCAGTGATGCCGGGTCCTTAGGGGGACATAACTATGGCTACACCTTC. This encodes CATSDAGSLGGHNYGYTF.

The CDR3 protein is CASSLEVGANNEKLFF. In DNA, the CDR3 is TGTGCCAGCAGCTTGGAAGTTGGGGCCAATAATGAAAAACTGTTTTTT. The J gene is TRBJ1-4, the V gene TRBV5-5; the D gene is possibly TRBD1 (5 bases). Germline V gene sequence: CDR1 SGHKS, CDR2 YYEKEE (reference sequence). CDR3 length equals 16 residues. V dropped 0 bases and J dropped 4 bases, with 13 bases sitting between them.

The V gene is TRBV18, the J gene TRBJ2-7; D unclear. Germline V lookup: CDR1 KGHSH, CDR2 LQKENI. The CDR3 sequence is 16 residues long. V was pared by 3 bases and J by 3 bases, with 18 bases between. CDR3 sequence reads: CASSPGRSLTGYEQYF. As DNA, the CDR3 is TGTGCCAGCTCACCCGGACGGAGTCTCACTGGCTACGAGCAGTACTTC.